This T cell receptor (beta chain) was recorded in a study of cytomegalovirus exposure and HLA in healthy donors. The germline V gene encodes CDR1 SGHAT and CDR2 FQNNGV. The CDR3 extends over 15 amino acids. Germline trimming cut 4 bases from V and 4 bases from J; bases unmatched to any gene: 8. The primer mix had 60 Vbeta and 13 Jbeta primers. Profiling relied on immunoSEQ multiplex PCR, and the TCRdb table lists in-frame clones only, not all of them. The sample comprises 87,000 or so clones, under 9% of which are singletons, and under 3% rests with the top ten. Sequenced material: PBMCs. The receptor's source is a man between 50 and 59 years old in good health and CMV-seronegative. This chain connects TRBV11-2 to TRBJ1-1; 8 bases are a match to TRBD1. CDR3 protein: CASSYHTGGRTEAFF. CDR3 sequence (DNA): TGTGCCAGCAGCTACCACACAGGGGGTCGCACTGAAGCTTTCTTT.